The following is a TCR beta chain sequence with its context. The CDR3 runs 15 residues. The V and J ends lost 4 bases and 2 bases, in that order; junction bases with no gene match: 6. Looked up from germline, CDR1 is MNHEY and CDR2 is SVGEGT. The authors ran a second PCR of about 7 to 11 cycles using a sample-barcoded 5' primer and a J-beta primer mix. TCRdb itself ran the 5' RACE reads through MiXCR, one entry per CDR3 protein. The table includes over 1.5 million distinct CDR3 sequences, about 50% detected once. This record belongs to a study of blood T cells in healthy people across ages. This chain uses TRBV6-2 or TRBV6-3 with TRBJ1-1, with TRBD1 matching 8 bases. This receptor was identified in a middle-aged woman in good health. Sequencing was performed on blood. The DNA for the CDR3 is TGTGCCAGCAGTTTCACCGGGACAGGTAACACTGAAGCTTTCTTT. Translated: CASSFTGTGNTEAFF.